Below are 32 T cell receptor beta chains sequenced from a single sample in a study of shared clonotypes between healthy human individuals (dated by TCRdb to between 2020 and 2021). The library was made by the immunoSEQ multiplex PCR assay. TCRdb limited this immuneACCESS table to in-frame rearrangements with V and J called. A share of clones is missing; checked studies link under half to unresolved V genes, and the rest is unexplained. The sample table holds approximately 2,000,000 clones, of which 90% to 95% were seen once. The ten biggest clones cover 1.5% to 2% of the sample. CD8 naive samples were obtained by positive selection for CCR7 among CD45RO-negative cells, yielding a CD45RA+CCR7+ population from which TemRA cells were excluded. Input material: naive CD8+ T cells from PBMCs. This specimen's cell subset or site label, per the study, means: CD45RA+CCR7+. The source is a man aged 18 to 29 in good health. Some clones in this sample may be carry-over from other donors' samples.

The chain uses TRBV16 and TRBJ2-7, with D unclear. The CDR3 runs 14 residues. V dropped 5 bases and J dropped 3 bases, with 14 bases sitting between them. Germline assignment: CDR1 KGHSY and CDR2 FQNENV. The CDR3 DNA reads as TGTGCCAGCAGCTATATCGAAGGCTTCTACGAGCAGTACTTC. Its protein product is CASSYIEGFYEQYF. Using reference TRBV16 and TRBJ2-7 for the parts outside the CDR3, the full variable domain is GEEVAQTPKHLVRGEGQKAKLYCAPIKGHSYVFWYQQVLKNEFKFLISFQNENVFDETGMPKERFSAKCLPNSPCSLEIQATKLEDSAVYFCASSYIEGFYEQYFGPGTRLTVT.

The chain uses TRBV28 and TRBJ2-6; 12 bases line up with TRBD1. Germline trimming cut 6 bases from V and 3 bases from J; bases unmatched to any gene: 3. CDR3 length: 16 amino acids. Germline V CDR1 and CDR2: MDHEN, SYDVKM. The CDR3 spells CASRGDRGLGANVLTF. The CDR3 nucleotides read TGTGCCAGCAGGGGGGACAGGGGGCTTGGGGCCAACGTCCTGACTTTC.

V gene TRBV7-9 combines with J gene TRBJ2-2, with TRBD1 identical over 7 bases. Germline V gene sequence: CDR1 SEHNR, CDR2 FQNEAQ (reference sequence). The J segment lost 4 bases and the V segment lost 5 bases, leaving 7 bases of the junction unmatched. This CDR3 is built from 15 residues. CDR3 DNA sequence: TGTGCCAGCAGCGAACAGGGGCCTAGCACCGGGGAGCTGTTTTTT. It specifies CASSEQGPSTGELFF.

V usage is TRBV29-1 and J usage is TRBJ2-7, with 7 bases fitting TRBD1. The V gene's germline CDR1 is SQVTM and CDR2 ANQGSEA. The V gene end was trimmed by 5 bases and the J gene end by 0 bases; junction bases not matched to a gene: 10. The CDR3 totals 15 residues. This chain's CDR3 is CSVLLGDRASYEQYF. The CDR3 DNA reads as TGCAGCGTTCTTTTGGGGGACAGAGCCTCCTACGAGCAGTACTTC.

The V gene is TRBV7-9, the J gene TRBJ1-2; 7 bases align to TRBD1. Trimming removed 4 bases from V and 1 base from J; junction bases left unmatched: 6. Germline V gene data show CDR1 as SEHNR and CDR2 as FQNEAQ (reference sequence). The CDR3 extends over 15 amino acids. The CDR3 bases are TGTGCCAGCAGCTCACGGACAGGTTTTAACTATGGCTACACCTTC. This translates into CASSSRTGFNYGYTF.

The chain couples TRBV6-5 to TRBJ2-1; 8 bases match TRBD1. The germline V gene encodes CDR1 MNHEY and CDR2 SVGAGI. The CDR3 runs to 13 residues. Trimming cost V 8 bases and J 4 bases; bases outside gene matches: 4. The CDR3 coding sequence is TGTGCCAGCGGACAGGGCCTTTACAATGAGCAGTTCTTC. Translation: CASGQGLYNEQFF.

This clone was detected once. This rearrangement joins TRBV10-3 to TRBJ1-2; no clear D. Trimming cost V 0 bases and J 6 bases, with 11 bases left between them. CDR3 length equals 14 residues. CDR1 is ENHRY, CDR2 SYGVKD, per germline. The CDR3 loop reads CAISESWSGDGYTF. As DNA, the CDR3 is TGTGCCATCAGTGAGTCGTGGAGTGGGGATGGCTACACCTTC.

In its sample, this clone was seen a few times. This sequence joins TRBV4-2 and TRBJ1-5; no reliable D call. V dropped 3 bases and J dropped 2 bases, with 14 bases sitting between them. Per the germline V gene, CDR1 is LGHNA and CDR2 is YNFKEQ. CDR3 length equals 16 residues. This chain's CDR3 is CASSQSPWAGNQPQHF. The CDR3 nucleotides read TGTGCCAGCAGCCAGAGCCCCTGGGCAGGCAATCAGCCCCAGCATTTT.

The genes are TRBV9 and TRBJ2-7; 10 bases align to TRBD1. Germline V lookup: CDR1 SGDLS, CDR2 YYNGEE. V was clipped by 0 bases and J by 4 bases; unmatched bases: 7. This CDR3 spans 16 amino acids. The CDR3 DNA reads TGTGCCAGCAGCGTAGGCCAGGGGACAGGGGCTTACGAGCAGTACTTC. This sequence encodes CASSVGQGTGAYEQYF.

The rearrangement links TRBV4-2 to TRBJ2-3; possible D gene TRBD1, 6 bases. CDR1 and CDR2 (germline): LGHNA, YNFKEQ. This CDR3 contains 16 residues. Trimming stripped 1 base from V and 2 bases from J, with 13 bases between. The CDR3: CASSQAQGSFTDTQYF. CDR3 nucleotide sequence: TGTGCCAGCAGCCAAGCACAGGGATCGTTCACAGATACGCAGTATTTT.

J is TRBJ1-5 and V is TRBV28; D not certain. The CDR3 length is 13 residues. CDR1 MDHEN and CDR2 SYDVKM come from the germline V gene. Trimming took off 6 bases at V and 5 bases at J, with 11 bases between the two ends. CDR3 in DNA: TGTGCCAGCAGCTGGGGAAGGGATCAGCCCCAGCATTTT. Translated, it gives CASSWGRDQPQHF.

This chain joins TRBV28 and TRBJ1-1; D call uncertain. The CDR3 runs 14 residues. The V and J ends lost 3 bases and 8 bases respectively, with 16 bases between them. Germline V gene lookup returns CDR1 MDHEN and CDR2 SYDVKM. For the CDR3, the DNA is TGTGCCAGCAGTTTGTCCAGCCCGAGACCGGAAGCTTTCTTT. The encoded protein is CASSLSSPRPEAFF.

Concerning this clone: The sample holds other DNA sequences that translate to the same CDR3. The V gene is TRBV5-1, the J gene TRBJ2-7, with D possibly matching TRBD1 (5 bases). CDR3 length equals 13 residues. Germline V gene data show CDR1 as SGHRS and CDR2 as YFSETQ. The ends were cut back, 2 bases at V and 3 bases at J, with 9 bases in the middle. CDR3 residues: CASSFGAFYEQYF. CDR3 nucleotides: TGCGCCAGCAGCTTTGGGGCATTCTACGAGCAGTACTTC.

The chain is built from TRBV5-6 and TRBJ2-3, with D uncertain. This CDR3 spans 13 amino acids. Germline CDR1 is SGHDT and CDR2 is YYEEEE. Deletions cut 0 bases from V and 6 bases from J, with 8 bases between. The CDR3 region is CASSLAGDDTQYF. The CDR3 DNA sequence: TGTGCCAGCAGCTTGGCAGGCGATGATACGCAGTATTTT.

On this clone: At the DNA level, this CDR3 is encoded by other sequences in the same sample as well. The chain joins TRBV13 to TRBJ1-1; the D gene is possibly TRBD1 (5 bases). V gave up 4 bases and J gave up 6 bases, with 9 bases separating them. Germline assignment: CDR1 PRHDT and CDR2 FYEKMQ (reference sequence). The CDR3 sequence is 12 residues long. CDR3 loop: CASSSGTAEAFF. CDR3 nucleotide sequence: TGTGCCAGCAGCTCGGGGACCGCTGAAGCTTTCTTT.

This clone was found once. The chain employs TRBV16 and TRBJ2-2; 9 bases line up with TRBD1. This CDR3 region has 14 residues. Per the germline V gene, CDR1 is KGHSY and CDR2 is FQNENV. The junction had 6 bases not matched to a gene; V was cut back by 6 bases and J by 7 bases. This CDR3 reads CASSRDRGSGELFF. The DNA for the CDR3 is TGTGCCAGCAGTCGCGACAGGGGGAGCGGGGAGCTGTTTTTT. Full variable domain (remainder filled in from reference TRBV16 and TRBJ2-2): GEEVAQTPKHLVRGEGQKAKLYCAPIKGHSYVFWYQQVLKNEFKFLISFQNENVFDETGMPKERFSAKCLPNSPCSLEIQATKLEDSAVYFCASSRDRGSGELFFGEGSRLTVL.

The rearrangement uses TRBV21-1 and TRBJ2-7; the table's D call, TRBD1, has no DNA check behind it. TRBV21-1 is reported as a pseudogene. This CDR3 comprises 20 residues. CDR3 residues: CASSLLLNGYDRRKTYEQYF. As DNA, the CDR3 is TGTGCCAGCAGCCTACTCCTGAATGGCTACGACAGGCGGAAAACCTACGAGCAGTACTTC.

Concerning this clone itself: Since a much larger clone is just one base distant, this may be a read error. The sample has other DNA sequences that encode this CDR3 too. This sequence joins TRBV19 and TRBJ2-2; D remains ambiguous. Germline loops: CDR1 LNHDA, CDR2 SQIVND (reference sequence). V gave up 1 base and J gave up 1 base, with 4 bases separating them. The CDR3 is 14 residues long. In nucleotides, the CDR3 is TGTGCCAGTAGTATAGTTGGGAACACCGGGGAGCTGTTTTTT. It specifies CASSIVGNTGELFF.

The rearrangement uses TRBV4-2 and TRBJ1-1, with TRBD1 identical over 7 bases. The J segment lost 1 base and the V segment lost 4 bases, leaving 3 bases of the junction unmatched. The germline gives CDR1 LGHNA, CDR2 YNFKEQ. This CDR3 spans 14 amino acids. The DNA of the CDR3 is TGTGCCAGCAGCCCCCGGACAGGGAACACTGAAGCTTTCTTT. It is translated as CASSPRTGNTEAFF.

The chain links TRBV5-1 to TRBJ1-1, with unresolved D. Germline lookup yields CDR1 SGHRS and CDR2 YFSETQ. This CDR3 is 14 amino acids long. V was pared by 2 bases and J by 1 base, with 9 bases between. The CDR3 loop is CASSLLSQNTEAFF. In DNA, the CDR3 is TGCGCCAGCAGCTTACTTTCACAGAACACTGAAGCTTTCTTT. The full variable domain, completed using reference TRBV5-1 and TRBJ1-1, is KAGVTQTPRYLIKTRGQQVTLSCSPISGHRSVSWYQQTPGQGLQFLFEYFSETQRNKGNFPGRFSGRQFSNSRSEMNVSTLELGDSALYLCASSLLSQNTEAFFGQGTRLTVV.

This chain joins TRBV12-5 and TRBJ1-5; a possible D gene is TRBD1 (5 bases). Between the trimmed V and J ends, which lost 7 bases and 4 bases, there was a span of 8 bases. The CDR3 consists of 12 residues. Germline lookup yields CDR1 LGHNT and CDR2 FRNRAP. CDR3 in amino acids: CASARGNQPQHF. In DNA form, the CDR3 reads TGTGCTAGTGCGAGGGGTAATCAGCCCCAGCATTTT.

The CDR3 loop reads CASSPGPPGANVLTF. CDR3 in DNA: TGTGCCAGCAGCCCTGGGCCCCCTGGGGCCAACGTCCTGACTTTC. This rearrangement joins TRBV5-6 to TRBJ2-6; D is undetermined. The germline V gene encodes CDR1 SGHDT and CDR2 YYEEEE. Trimming removed 4 bases from V and 2 bases from J, with 10 bases in between. There are 15 residues in the CDR3. The full variable domain, completed using reference TRBV5-6 and TRBJ2-6, is DAGVTQSPTHLIKTRGQQVTLRCSPKSGHDTVSWYQQALGQGPQFIFQYYEEEERQRGNFPDRFSGHQFPNYSSELNVNALLLGDSALYLCASSPGPPGANVLTFGAGSRLTVL.

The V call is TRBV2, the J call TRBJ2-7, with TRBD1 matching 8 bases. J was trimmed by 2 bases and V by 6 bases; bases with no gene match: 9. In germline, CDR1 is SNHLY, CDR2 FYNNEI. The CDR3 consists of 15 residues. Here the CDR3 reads CASRDRGSAPYEQYF. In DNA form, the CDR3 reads TGTGCCAGCAGAGACAGGGGATCGGCGCCCTACGAGCAGTACTTC.

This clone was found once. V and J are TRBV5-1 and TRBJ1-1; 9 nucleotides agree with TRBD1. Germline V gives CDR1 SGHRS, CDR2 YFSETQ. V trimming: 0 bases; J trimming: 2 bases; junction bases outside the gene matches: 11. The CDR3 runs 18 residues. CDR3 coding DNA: TGCGCCAGCAGCTTGGGACAGGGGGGAACGATTGGAAACACTGAAGCTTTCTTT. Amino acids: CASSLGQGGTIGNTEAFF.

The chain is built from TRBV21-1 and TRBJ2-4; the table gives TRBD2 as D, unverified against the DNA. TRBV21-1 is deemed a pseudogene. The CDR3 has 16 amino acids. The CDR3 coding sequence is TGTGCCAGCAGGCAAAGTGACGCGCGGGCCAAAAACATTCAGTACTTC. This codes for CASRQSDARAKNIQYF.

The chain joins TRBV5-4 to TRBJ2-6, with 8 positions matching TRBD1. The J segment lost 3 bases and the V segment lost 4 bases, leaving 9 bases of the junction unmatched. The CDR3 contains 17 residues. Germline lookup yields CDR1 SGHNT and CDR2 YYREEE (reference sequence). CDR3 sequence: CASSPRDRGFGANVLTF. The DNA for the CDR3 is TGTGCCAGCAGCCCCCGAGACAGGGGTTTTGGGGCCAACGTCCTGACTTTC.

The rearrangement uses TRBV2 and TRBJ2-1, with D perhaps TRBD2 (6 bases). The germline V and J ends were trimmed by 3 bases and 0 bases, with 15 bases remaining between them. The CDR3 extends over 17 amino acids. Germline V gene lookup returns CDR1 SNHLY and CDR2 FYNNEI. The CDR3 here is CASSDGRGASSYNEQFF. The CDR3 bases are TGTGCCAGCAGTGATGGGCGCGGGGCTAGCTCCTACAATGAGCAGTTCTTC.

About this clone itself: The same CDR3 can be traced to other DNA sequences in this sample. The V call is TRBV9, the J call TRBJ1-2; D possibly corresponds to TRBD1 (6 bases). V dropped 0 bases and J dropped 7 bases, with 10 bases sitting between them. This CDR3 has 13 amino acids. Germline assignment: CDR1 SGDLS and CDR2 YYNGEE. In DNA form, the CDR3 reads TGTGCCAGCAGCGTAGGTGGGGGCTCTGGCTACACCTTC. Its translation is CASSVGGGSGYTF. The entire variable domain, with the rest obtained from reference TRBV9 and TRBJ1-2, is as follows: DSGVTQTPKHLITATGQRVTLRCSPRSGDLSVYWYQQSLDQGLQFLIQYYNGEERAKGNILERFSAQQFPDLHSELNLSSLELGDSALYFCASSVGGGSGYTFGSGTRLTVV.

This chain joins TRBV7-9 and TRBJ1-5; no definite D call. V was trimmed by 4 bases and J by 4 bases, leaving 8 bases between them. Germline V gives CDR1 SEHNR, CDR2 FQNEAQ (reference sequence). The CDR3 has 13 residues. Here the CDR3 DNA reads TGTGCCAGCAGCTCTAGGGAGAATCAGCCCCAGCATTTT. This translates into CASSSRENQPQHF.

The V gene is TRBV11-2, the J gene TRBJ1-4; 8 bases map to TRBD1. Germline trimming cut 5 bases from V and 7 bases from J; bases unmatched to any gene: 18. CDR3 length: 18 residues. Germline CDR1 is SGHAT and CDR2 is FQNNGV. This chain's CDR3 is CASSPGTGLSWVFEKLFF. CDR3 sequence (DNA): TGTGCCAGCAGCCCCGGGACAGGACTATCGTGGGTATTTGAAAAACTGTTTTTT.

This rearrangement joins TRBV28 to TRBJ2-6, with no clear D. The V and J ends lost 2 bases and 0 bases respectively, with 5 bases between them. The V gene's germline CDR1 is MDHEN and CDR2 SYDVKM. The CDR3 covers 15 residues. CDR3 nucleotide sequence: TGTGCCAGCAGTTTAGGGCTCTCTGGGGCCAACGTCCTGACTTTC. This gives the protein CASSLGLSGANVLTF.

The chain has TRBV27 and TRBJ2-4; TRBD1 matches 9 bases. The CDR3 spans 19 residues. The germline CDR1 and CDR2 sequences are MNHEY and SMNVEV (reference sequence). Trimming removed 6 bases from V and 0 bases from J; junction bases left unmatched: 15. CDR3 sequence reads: CASSPLDRGPDLAKNIQYF. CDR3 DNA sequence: TGTGCCAGCAGCCCCCTGGACAGGGGACCCGACCTAGCCAAAAACATTCAGTACTTC.